This T cell receptor beta chain originates from a study of human T cells and chemical hapten exposure (dated by TCRdb to the early 2020s). For the wider study: For sensitization, 2% DPC in acetone was applied to a roughly 2 cm by roughly 2 cm area of upper inner arm skin. Weekly therapeutic DPC doses were additionally applied to the scalp of patients throughout the approximately 24-week study period. Most of the patients in the cohort were female, and the cohort covered alopecia areata with under or over 50% scalp involvement, alopecia totalis and alopecia universalis. Blood was sampled from patients pre-sensitization (week 0) and at 2, 6 and about 24 weeks after DPC sensitization. In alopecia patients, the study followed how the peripheral blood TCR repertoire changed in vivo over primary and secondary sensitization to diphenylcyclopropenone (DPC), a hapten. Nearly 30 alopecia patients gave blood for TCR sequencing at one to four time points (pre-sensitization, 2, 6 and 24 weeks). Libraries were pooled for sequencing, and variation in per-sample TCR yields was attributed mainly to small differences in library volumes within the pool. Patch testing on the upper back used Finn chambers containing 0.01% DPC, with scoring done after 6 days according to International Contact Dermatitis Research Group standards.

This sample's time point label indicates: pre-sensitization, week 0. What the treatment or condition label conveys for this sample: therapeutic diphenylcyclopropenone sensitization with weekly scalp DPC. At each patch-test visit, blood was drawn before the patch test was applied. Patients were considered eligible if aged 18 to 70, diagnosed with alopecia and deemed suitable for DPC therapy, and patients were excluded if pregnant. Total RNA was isolated from unfractionated whole blood collected in Tempus Blood RNA tubes. Library creation used RACE. Instrument used: NextSeq 500. During library preparation, unique molecular identifiers were attached to individual cDNA molecules so that TCRs could be counted in a quantitative, reproducible way. For every blood RNA sample, sequencing covered both the TCR alpha and TCR beta chains. The paper's processing steps were these. The median number of TCRs per sample was over 95,000, ranging from roughly 20,000 to 700,000. V, J and CDR3 annotation of the TCR reads was performed with the Decombinator software suite. For PS versus PT1 abundance plots, all samples were subsampled to the same number of TCRs (28,000). TCRs were defined as expanded if absent before sensitization and observed at least eight times at the 2-week time point. TCRdb cleaned the public reads at Q25 with fastp, built clones with MiXCR and kept in-frame beta chains. Each CDR3 protein gets just one entry, which takes the most common genes and DNA from the rows behind it. What appears here as the V and J calls and clone size reflects TCRdb's work, not the paper's. The sample contains roughly 380,000 distinct CDR3 sequences, 4% to 6% of them found a single time. Just over 2.5% of the sample is in the top ten clones.

What the authors observed across the whole study: Expanded TCRs formed significantly more large CDR3 similarity clusters than pre-sensitization or healthy control sets, consistent with antigen-driven responses. The number of PT1 expanded TCRs positively correlated with patch test score, significant at thresholds 8, 16 and 32 but not 4. After repeated subsampling, the strength of the expansion versus patch-test correlation and the threshold at which it became significant changed. Because every patient had alopecia, a presumed autoimmune disease, the patients' immune response might differ from that of healthy individuals. DPC sensitization did not change how many TCRs were above 1 in 1000 frequency, and no evidence was found of alterations in global repertoire structure.

About this clonotype: Its cognate antigen has yet to be identified. Base qualities are missing; no much larger clone stands one base away.

Reading from cysteine to phenylalanine, the CDR3 counts 12 amino acids. This entry keeps only the CDR3 DNA: 36 bases, framed from base 1. V is reduced by 5 bases and J by 4 bases, leaving a spacing of 8 bases between them. The germline V gene specifies WSHSY as CDR1 and SAAADI as CDR2. The TCR originated in a woman in her forties or fifties with alopecia areata. Some clones in this sample may be carry-over from other donors' samples. The sequence links TRBV10-2 to TRBJ1-1, and the D gene may be TRBD1, 5 bases matching. The specimen comprised whole blood, sampled in connection with sensitization to the hapten diphenylcyclopropenone (DPC). The CDR3 is CASSKGSTEAFF. The bases are TGCGCCAGCAGTAAGGGGTCCACTGAAGCTTTCTTT.